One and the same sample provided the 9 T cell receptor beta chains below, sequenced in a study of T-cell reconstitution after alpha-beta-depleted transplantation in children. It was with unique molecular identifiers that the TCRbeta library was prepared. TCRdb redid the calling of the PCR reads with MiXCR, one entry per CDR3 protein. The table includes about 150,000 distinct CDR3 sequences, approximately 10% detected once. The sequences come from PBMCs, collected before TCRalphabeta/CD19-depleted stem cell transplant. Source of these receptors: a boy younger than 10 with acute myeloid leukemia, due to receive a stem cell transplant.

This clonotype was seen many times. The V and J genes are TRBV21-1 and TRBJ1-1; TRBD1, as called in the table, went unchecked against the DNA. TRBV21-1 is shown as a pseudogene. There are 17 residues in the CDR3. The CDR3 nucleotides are TGTGCCAGCAGCAAAGCTGGGACACCCAAAATGAACACTGAAGCTTTCTTT. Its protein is CASSKAGTPKMNTEAFF.

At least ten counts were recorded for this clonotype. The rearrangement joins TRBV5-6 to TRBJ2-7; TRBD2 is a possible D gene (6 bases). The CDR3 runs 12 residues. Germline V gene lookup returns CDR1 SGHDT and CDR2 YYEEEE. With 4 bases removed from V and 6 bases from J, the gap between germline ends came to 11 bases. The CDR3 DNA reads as TGTGCCAGCAGCCCCGTGGGGGGCGAGCAGTACTTC. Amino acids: CASSPVGGEQYF.

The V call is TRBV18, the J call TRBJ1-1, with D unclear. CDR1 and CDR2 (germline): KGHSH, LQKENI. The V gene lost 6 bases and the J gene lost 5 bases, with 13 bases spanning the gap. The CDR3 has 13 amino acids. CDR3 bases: TGTGCCAGCTCGCTGGGTGCCCAGACTGAAGCTTTCTTT. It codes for CASSLGAQTEAFF.

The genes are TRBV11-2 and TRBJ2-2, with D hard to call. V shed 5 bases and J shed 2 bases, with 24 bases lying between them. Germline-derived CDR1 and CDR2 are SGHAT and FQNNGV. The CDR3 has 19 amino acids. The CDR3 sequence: CASSPWVRYKKGNTGELFF. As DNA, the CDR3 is TGTGCCAGCAGCCCCTGGGTACGGTATAAGAAGGGCAACACCGGGGAGCTGTTTTTT.

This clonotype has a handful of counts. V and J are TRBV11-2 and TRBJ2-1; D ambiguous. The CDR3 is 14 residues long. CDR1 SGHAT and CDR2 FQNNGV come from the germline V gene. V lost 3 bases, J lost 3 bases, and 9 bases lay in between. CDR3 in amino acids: CASSLGRFYNEQFF. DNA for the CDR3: TGTGCCAGCAGCTTGGGCAGGTTCTACAATGAGCAGTTCTTC.

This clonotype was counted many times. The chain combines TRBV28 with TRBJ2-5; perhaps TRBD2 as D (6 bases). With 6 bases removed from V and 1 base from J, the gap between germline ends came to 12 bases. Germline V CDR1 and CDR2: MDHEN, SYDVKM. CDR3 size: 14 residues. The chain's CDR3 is CASSPPGLQETQYF. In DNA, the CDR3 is TGTGCCAGCAGCCCCCCGGGACTCCAAGAGACCCAGTACTTC.

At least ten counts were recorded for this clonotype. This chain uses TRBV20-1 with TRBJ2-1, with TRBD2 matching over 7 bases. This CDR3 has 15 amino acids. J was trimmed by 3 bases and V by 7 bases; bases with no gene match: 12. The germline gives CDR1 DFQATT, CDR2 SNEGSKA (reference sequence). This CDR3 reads CSVTTGGRLYNEQFF. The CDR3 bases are TGCAGTGTCACAACGGGAGGCCGTCTCTACAATGAGCAGTTCTTC.

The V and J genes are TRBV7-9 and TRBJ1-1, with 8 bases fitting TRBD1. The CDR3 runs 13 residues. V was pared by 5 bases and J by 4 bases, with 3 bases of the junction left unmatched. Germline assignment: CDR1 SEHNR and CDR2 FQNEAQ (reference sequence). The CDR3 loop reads CASSRQGLTEAFF. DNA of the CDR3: TGTGCCAGCAGCCGACAGGGGCTCACTGAAGCTTTCTTT.

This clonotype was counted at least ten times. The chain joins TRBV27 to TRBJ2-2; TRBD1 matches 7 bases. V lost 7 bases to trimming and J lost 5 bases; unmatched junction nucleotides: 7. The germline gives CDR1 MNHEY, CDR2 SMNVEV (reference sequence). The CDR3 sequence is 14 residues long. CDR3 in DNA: TGTGCCAGCAACAGACAGGGCGGAACCGGGGAGCTGTTTTTT. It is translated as CASNRQGGTGELFF.